The rows below give T cell receptor beta chains drawn from one sample of a study of CD8+CD57+ T cells in acquired aplastic anemia. TCRdb analysed the reads with MiXCR anew, one entry per CDR3 protein. The sample comprises 200,000 to 250,000 distinct CDR3 sequences, 61% of which are singletons, and roughly 29% rests with the top ten. The sequenced sample consisted of sorted CD4+, CD8+, or CD8+CD57+ T cells (not recorded which) from PBMCs. All receptors derive from a human donor in good health. CDR3s include the opening cysteine and the closing phenylalanine or tryptophan. The order of the fields is CDR3 protein, CDR3 DNA, V gene, clone size, CDR3 length, J gene, D gene. A D gene is named only where the DNA matches it firmly. Clone size appears in some rows only: once, few, many, or a class for an expanded clone.

CDR3 protein: CASSSPPGQGMGTVGYTF
CDR3 DNA: TGTGCCAGCAGCTCTCCGCCGGGACAGGGTATGGGCACTGTTGGCTACACCTTC
V gene: TRBV7-6
clone size: many
CDR3 length: 18
J gene: TRBJ1-2
D gene: TRBD1

CDR3 protein: CASSPSKKTNEKLFF
CDR3 DNA: TGTGCCAGTAGTCCGTCAAAGAAGACTAATGAAAAACTGTTTTTT
V gene: TRBV19
clone size: -
CDR3 length: 15
J gene: TRBJ1-4
D gene: -

CDR3 protein: CASSERSRPPYEQYF
CDR3 DNA: TGTGCCAGTAGTGAACGTAGTCGGCCCCCCTACGAGCAGTACTTC
V gene: TRBV19
clone size: -
CDR3 length: 15
J gene: TRBJ2-7
D gene: -

CDR3 protein: CSAGNYGYTF
CDR3 DNA: TGCAGCGCCGGTAACTATGGCTACACCTTC
V gene: TRBV29-1
clone size: -
CDR3 length: 10
J gene: TRBJ1-2
D gene: -

CDR3 protein: CASSSTLSYEQYF
CDR3 DNA: TGTGCCAGTAGCTCGACCCTGTCCTACGAGCAGTACTTC
V gene: TRBV19
clone size: few
CDR3 length: 13
J gene: TRBJ2-7
D gene: -

CDR3 protein: CAISESRPMEQYF
CDR3 DNA: TGTGCCATCAGTGAGAGCAGGCCTATGGAGCAGTACTTC
V gene: TRBV10-3
clone size: -
CDR3 length: 13
J gene: TRBJ2-7
D gene: -

CDR3 protein: CASSLLQGVEAEAFF
CDR3 DNA: TGCGCCAGCAGCTTGCTTCAGGGGGTAGAGGCTGAAGCTTTCTTT
V gene: TRBV5-1
clone size: -
CDR3 length: 15
J gene: TRBJ1-1
D gene: TRBD1

CDR3 protein: CASSVGDGTALSYEQYF
CDR3 DNA: TGTGCCAGCAGCGTGGGTGACGGGACAGCCCTATCCTACGAGCAGTACTTC
V gene: TRBV9
clone size: -
CDR3 length: 17
J gene: TRBJ2-7
D gene: TRBD1

CDR3 protein: CASSSEWGNEKLFF
CDR3 DNA: TGCGCCTCCTCGTCCGAGTGGGGCAATGAAAAACTGTTTTTT
V gene: TRBV4-1
clone size: -
CDR3 length: 14
J gene: TRBJ1-4
D gene: -

CDR3 protein: CASTLSGGVSTDTQYF
CDR3 DNA: TGTGCCAGCACGCTCTCAGGGGGCGTAAGCACAGATACGCAGTATTTT
V gene: TRBV7-9
clone size: -
CDR3 length: 16
J gene: TRBJ2-3
D gene: TRBD1

CDR3 protein: CSASPGGDFYEQYF
CDR3 DNA: TGCAGTGCTAGTCCGGGGGGAGACTTCTACGAGCAGTACTTC
V gene: TRBV20-1
clone size: few
CDR3 length: 14
J gene: TRBJ2-7
D gene: TRBD2

CDR3 protein: CASSLTLSGSLPVF
CDR3 DNA: TGTGCCAGCAGCCTGACTCTTAGCGGGAGCCTTCCCGTTTTC
V gene: TRBV7-3
clone size: many
CDR3 length: 14
J gene: TRBJ2-5
D gene: TRBD2

CDR3 protein: CASRSTGSKSPNSPLHF
CDR3 DNA: TGTGCCAGCAGATCGACAGGGAGTAAATCCCCTAATTCACCCCTCCACTTT
V gene: TRBV11-2
clone size: -
CDR3 length: 17
J gene: TRBJ1-6
D gene: TRBD1

CDR3 protein: CSVLNTEAFF
CDR3 DNA: TGCAGCGTACTGAACACTGAAGCTTTCTTT
V gene: TRBV29-1
clone size: many
CDR3 length: 10
J gene: TRBJ1-1
D gene: -

CDR3 protein: CSARHGQLDYGYTF
CDR3 DNA: TGCAGTGCTAGACACGGACAGTTAGACTATGGCTACACCTTC
V gene: TRBV20-1
clone size: many
CDR3 length: 14
J gene: TRBJ1-2
D gene: -

CDR3 protein: CATSDTTTRRDGYTF
CDR3 DNA: TGTGCCACCAGTGATACGACGACCAGACGGGATGGCTACACCTTC
V gene: TRBV24-1
clone size: -
CDR3 length: 15
J gene: TRBJ1-2
D gene: -

CDR3 protein: CASSARSVISGNTIYF
CDR3 DNA: TGTGCCAGCAGCGCGAGGAGTGTCATCTCTGGAAACACCATATATTTT
V gene: TRBV11-1
clone size: many
CDR3 length: 16
J gene: TRBJ1-3
D gene: -

CDR3 protein: CSARDRPGGGSPLHF
CDR3 DNA: TGCAGTGCTAGAGACCGACCGGGGGGCGGCTCACCCCTCCACTTT
V gene: TRBV20-1
clone size: -
CDR3 length: 15
J gene: TRBJ1-6
D gene: -

CDR3 protein: CASSTGGFDEAFF
CDR3 DNA: TGTGCCAGCTCCACCGGGGGCTTCGATGAAGCTTTCTTT
V gene: TRBV9
clone size: once
CDR3 length: 13
J gene: TRBJ1-1
D gene: -

CDR3 protein: CASSAQLANEKLFF
CDR3 DNA: TGTGCCAGCAGCGCTCAGTTGGCTAATGAAAAACTGTTTTTT
V gene: TRBV9
clone size: many
CDR3 length: 14
J gene: TRBJ1-4
D gene: -